A single sample is the source of the 5 T cell receptor beta chains below, sequenced in a study of blood T cell repertoires in COVID-19. Assay used: immunoSEQ multiplex PCR; TCRdb lists only in-frame clones, some missing. Of 81,000 or so clones in the sample, around four fifths were seen once. The sample taken for sequencing was peripheral blood. Source of these receptors: a woman in her seventies with active or convalescent COVID-19.

This chain links TRBV11-3 with TRBJ1-5, with D possibly matching TRBD1 (5 bases). Trimming pared 0 bases from V and 6 bases from J, leaving 18 bases between. Looked up from germline, CDR1 is SGHNT and CDR2 is YENEEA. This CDR3 contains 17 residues. The CDR3, as DNA: TGTGCCAGCAGCTTAGACCCGCAGGGCAGGGCCAGTCAGCCCCAGCATTTT. Translating gives CASSLDPQGRASQPQHF. The variable domain in full, with the rest retrieved from reference TRBV11-3 and TRBJ1-5, is EAGVVQSPRYKIIEKKQPVAFWCNPISGHNTLYWYLQNLGQGPELLIRYENEEAVDDSQLPKDRFSAERLKGVDSTLKIQPAELGDSAVYLCASSLDPQGRASQPQHFGDGTRLSIL.

The CDR3, as DNA: TGTGCCAGCGAAGGGGCGGCCTACGAGCAGTACTTC. This sequence encodes CASEGAAYEQYF. V is TRBV2 and J is TRBJ2-7, with D possibly being TRBD1 (5 bases). The length of the CDR3 is 12 residues. CDR1 is SNHLY, CDR2 FYNNEI, per germline. The V end was cut by 8 bases, the J end by 2 bases, with 10 bases between. Looking up the rest from reference TRBV2 and TRBJ2-7 gives the full variable domain: EPEVTQTPSHQVTQMGQEVILRCVPISNHLYFYWYRQILGQKVEFLVSFYNNEISEKSEIFDDQFSVERPDGSNFTLKIRSTKLEDSAMYFCASEGAAYEQYFGPGTRLTVT.

The chain combines TRBV25-1 with TRBJ1-1; 8 nucleotides align to TRBD1. Germline values: CDR1 MGHDK, CDR2 SYGVNS. V dropped 3 bases and J dropped 4; count of bases not matched to a gene: 7. The CDR3 is 15 amino acids. In DNA form, the CDR3 reads TGTGCCAGCAGTGACCGGACAGGGCGGAGCACTGAAGCTTTCTTT. This translates into CASSDRTGRSTEAFF.

The chain joins TRBV4-1 to TRBJ2-3; D is unclear. Germline assignment: CDR1 MGHRA and CDR2 YSYEKL. Trimming shortened V by 2 bases and J by 3 bases, and 9 bases separated the two germline ends. The CDR3 runs 14 residues. This chain's CDR3 is CASSQSVQTDTQYF. CDR3 DNA sequence: TGCGCCAGCAGCCAAAGTGTCCAGACAGATACGCAGTATTTT.

V is TRBV19 and J is TRBJ2-7; the D gene is possibly TRBD1 (7 bases). CDR3 size: 17 residues. The V end was cut by 0 bases, the J end by 2 bases, with 17 bases between. Germline V gene lookup returns CDR1 LNHDA and CDR2 SQIVND (reference sequence). CDR3 in amino acids: CASSIDWGRTGTYEQYF. The CDR3 coding sequence is TGTGCCAGTAGTATAGATTGGGGGAGGACAGGCACCTACGAGCAGTACTTC.